The clone carrying this TCR beta chain was found a few times. Antigen specificity is unknown. Both TRBC1 and TRBC2 were covered by a beta constant-region primer of two equimolar oligonucleotides. Four rounds of PCR amplified the ligated cDNA using nested alpha and beta constant-region primers plus SP2. Ligation attached a single-stranded oligonucleotide with a 12-nucleotide UMI and the SP2 primer to the cDNA 3' end. Each CDR3 protein is one row after TCRdb ran MiXCR on the UMI-ligation and nested PCR reads. The sample includes 130,000 to 150,000 distinct CDR3 sequences, over 20% of them seen just once. The sample comes from a study of naive and memory T cell subsets. Germline V gives CDR1 SQVTM, CDR2 ANQGSEA. Trimming cost V 7 bases and J 10 bases; bases outside gene matches: 8. CDR3 length: 11 residues. Cells stained for CD3, CD4, CD8, CD45RA and CD27 were sorted into four subsets. General study results and limits: Naive repertoires, especially CD8, held a few larger clonotypes, possibly memory cells re-expressing CD45RA. Gini index rose across naive, CM, EM and EMRA in CD4 and CD8. Activation and differentiation may alter RNA-based TCR counts.

The source material was naive CD4+ T cells from blood. The chain couples TRBV29-1 to TRBJ2-3, with 7 positions matching TRBD2. This TCR was sampled from a human donor in good health. The DNA for the CDR3 is TGCAGCGAAAGACGGGGGGTTTCGCAGTATTTT. Its protein is CSERRGVSQYF.